This T cell receptor beta chain was identified during a study of cytomegalovirus exposure and HLA in healthy donors. On the study more broadly: An early data release held tens of millions of unique TCRs from HLA-typed donors.

The germline V gene encodes CDR1 MNHNS and CDR2 SASEGT. The CDR3 totals 14 residues. The junction had 9 bases not matched to a gene; V was cut back by 7 bases and J by 6 bases. Researchers ran the PCR with 60 Vbeta and 13 Jbeta primers. Generated by immunoSEQ multiplex PCR, the TCRdb table keeps only in-frame clones and is missing some. The data hold 120,000 to 150,000 clones, with around 75% observed a single time. Study-wide findings and caveats: Cytomegalovirus status was reportedly diagnosed by the classifier with high sensitivity and specificity. TCR beta V segments were, for the most part, productive about 87% or about 30% of the time in an earlier analysis.

For this clone: Its specificity is not known.

The receptor was derived from a woman aged 30 to 39 in good health and CMV-seronegative. The rearrangement uses TRBV6-1 and TRBJ2-1; 7 bases align to TRBD1. The specimen sequenced was PBMCs. CDR3 coding DNA: TGTGCCAGCACTCCTATCTACAGGGGCAATGAGCAGTTCTTC. Encoded protein: CASTPIYRGNEQFF.